This is a list of T cell receptor beta chains from one sample in a study of T cell changes during pregnancy in multiple sclerosis. Only in-frame clones appear in the TCRdb table, and some are missing; sequencing was by immunoSEQ multiplex PCR. Here the sample spans about 68,000 clones, 91% being singletons. Here the sequenced sample was peripheral blood, taken in the first trimester of pregnancy. The receptor set was obtained from a female donor with multiple sclerosis, enrolled in a pregnancy study. Both conserved end residues are part of each CDR3. The D gene is left open where the match is weak. Clone size is stated in some rows and not others, as once, few, many or a class when expanded.

DNA | CDR3 | size | J | D | V
TGTGCCAGCAGCTTAGCTGATATTGGACTAGCGGGAGATTTAGATACGCAGTATTTT | CASSLADIGLAGDLDTQYF | NA | TRBJ2-3 | TRBD2 | TRBV7-6
TGTGCCAGCAGCTTAGTGACGGAGAAGTGGATCGGAAACACCATATATTTT | CASSLVTEKWIGNTIYF | NA | TRBJ1-3 | NA | TRBV13
TGTGCCAGCAGCTTGGCCGGGACTAGCGGGAGCGATGAGCAGTTCTTC | CASSLAGTSGSDEQFF | NA | TRBJ2-1 | TRBD2 | TRBV5-4
TGTGCCAGCAGCCCCCGGGGGGGGCTTAATGAAAAACTGTTTTTT | CASSPRGGLNEKLFF | once | TRBJ1-4 | NA | TRBV11-2
TGCGCCAGCAGCTGGGGGACAGGGAATTCACCCCTCCACTTT | CASSWGTGNSPLHF | few | TRBJ1-6 | TRBD1 | TRBV5-1
TGTGCCAGCAGCTTAGAAGCCCCTAGCGGGACCCACACAGATACGCAGTATTTT | CASSLEAPSGTHTDTQYF | NA | TRBJ2-3 | TRBD2 | TRBV7-8
TGTGCCAGCAGCTCCATTCCGGGACTAGCGGGGAGGAATGAGCAGTTCTTC | CASSSIPGLAGRNEQFF | once | TRBJ2-1 | TRBD2 | TRBV7-7
TGTGCCAGCAGCTTAGTGGGACAGGGCCCCTACAATGAGCAGTTCTTC | CASSLVGQGPYNEQFF | NA | TRBJ2-1 | TRBD1 | TRBV7-9
TGTGCCAGCAGTTTAAGAAGAGGGAACACTGAAGCTTTCTTT | CASSLRRGNTEAFF | NA | TRBJ1-1 | NA | TRBV27
TGTGCCAGCAGGGACATAGGGGTCTACTACGAGCAGTACTTC | CASRDIGVYYEQYF | NA | TRBJ2-7 | NA | TRBV28
TGTGCCAGCAGTCCACCCCTCGGACAGGGGGCTTACACCGGGGAGCTGTTTTTT | CASSPPLGQGAYTGELFF | NA | TRBJ2-2 | TRBD1 | TRBV2
TGTGCCAGCAGTGAAGATACAGGGGAAAGAGATACGCAGTATTTT | CASSEDTGERDTQYF | NA | TRBJ2-3 | TRBD1 | TRBV2
TGTGCCTGGAGTTTACAAACCTACAATGAGCAGTTCTTC | CAWSLQTYNEQFF | NA | TRBJ2-1 | NA | TRBV30
TGTGCCAGCAGCTTAGCGGGACAGGGTATCCACGAGCAGTACTTC | CASSLAGQGIHEQYF | NA | TRBJ2-7 | TRBD1 | TRBV5-5
TGTGCCAGCAGCGTAGAACAGCAAGAATACAATGAGCAGTTCTTC | CASSVEQQEYNEQFF | NA | TRBJ2-1 | NA | TRBV9
TGTGCCAGCAGCGTAGGGGATAATTCACCCCTCCACTTT | CASSVGDNSPLHF | NA | TRBJ1-6 | NA | TRBV2
TGTGCCAGCAGTCACCTGGTTGGGCAGTTTTCAACCTATGGCTACACCTTC | CASSHLVGQFSTYGYTF | NA | TRBJ1-2 | NA | TRBV6-4
TGTGCCAGCAGTGCCTATTCTACCCGGGACAGGGAGGATGAAAAACTGTTTTTT | CASSAYSTRDREDEKLFF | NA | TRBJ1-4 | TRBD1 | TRBV2
TGTGCCAGTACTAGTGACAGGGAGCCCTACGAGCAGTACTTC | CASTSDREPYEQYF | NA | TRBJ2-7 | TRBD1 | TRBV19
TGTGCCAGCAGCTTGTCGAAGAGGGACAGCCTTCCCTACGAGCAGTACTTC | CASSLSKRDSLPYEQYF | once | TRBJ2-7 | TRBD1 | TRBV7-9
TGTGCCAGCAGCGTACGGAACAGCAACTATGGCTACACCTTC | CASSVRNSNYGYTF | NA | TRBJ1-2 | NA | TRBV9
TGTGCCAGCAGCTCCCCTAGCGGGAGAGGGACAGATACGCAGTATTTT | CASSSPSGRGTDTQYF | NA | TRBJ2-3 | TRBD2 | TRBV7-3
TGCAGCGTGGGGACAGGGGGCCTGAACACTGAAGCTTTCTTT | CSVGTGGLNTEAFF | NA | TRBJ1-1 | TRBD1 | TRBV29-1
TGTGCCAGCAGCCCAGGGGGCAGGCAGGGGGAAAAACTGTTTTTT | CASSPGGRQGEKLFF | NA | TRBJ1-4 | TRBD1 | TRBV7-2
TGTGCCAGCAGTGTACAGGCAGGCAACACCGGGGAGCTGTTTTTT | CASSVQAGNTGELFF | NA | TRBJ2-2 | NA | TRBV5-8
TGTGCCAGCAGCACCGCCGGGACAGGGAAGACCCAGTACTTC | CASSTAGTGKTQYF | NA | TRBJ2-5 | TRBD1 | TRBV7-2
TGTGCCAGCAGCGTAGAGGGACAGGGCACAGATACGCAGTATTTT | CASSVEGQGTDTQYF | NA | TRBJ2-3 | TRBD1 | TRBV9
TGCAGCGTTGGGAGGGACAGTCCCATGAATGGCTACACCTTC | CSVGRDSPMNGYTF | once | TRBJ1-2 | TRBD1 | TRBV29-1
TGTGCCAGCAGTACCAAGGCGGGGGGGACGAGTACGCAGTATTTT | CASSTKAGGTSTQYF | NA | TRBJ2-3 | TRBD2 | TRBV6-6
TGCGCCAGCAGCTTGGGGGGACAGGGAAACACTGAAGCTTTCTTT | CASSLGGQGNTEAFF | NA | TRBJ1-1 | TRBD1 | TRBV5-1
TGTGCCAGCCGTGAGGAGGGGAGCACTGAAGCTTTCTTT | CASREEGSTEAFF | NA | TRBJ1-1 | NA | TRBV6-1
TGTGCCAGCAGAGGGACAGGGGCCTACGAGCAGTACTTC | CASRGTGAYEQYF | NA | TRBJ2-7 | TRBD1 | TRBV6-5
TGTGCCAGTAAGGGGGGGCATCAGCCCCAGCATTTT | CASKGGHQPQHF | NA | TRBJ1-5 | NA | TRBV19
TGTGCCAGTAGTATCCTCGGGACAGGGACGGACACCATATATTTT | CASSILGTGTDTIYF | NA | TRBJ1-3 | TRBD1 | TRBV19
TGTGCCAGCAGCTTAGGAAAGGGGAGGGCTTTCTTT | CASSLGKGRAFF | NA | TRBJ1-1 | NA | TRBV7-9
TGCGCCAGCAGCTTGGGAGGACTCAAAAGCTCCTACAATGAGCAGTTCTTC | CASSLGGLKSSYNEQFF | NA | TRBJ2-1 | NA | TRBV5-1
TGTGCCAGCAGCCGGGACAGTGCAACTAATGAAAAACTGTTTTTT | CASSRDSATNEKLFF | once | TRBJ1-4 | TRBD1 | TRBV5-4
TGTGCCAGCAGCAGCAACAATGAGCAGTTCTTC | CASSSNNEQFF | NA | TRBJ2-1 | NA | TRBV9
TGTGCCAGCAGCTTAGACGAGAATCAGCCCCAGCATTTT | CASSLDENQPQHF | NA | TRBJ1-5 | NA | TRBV7-6
TGTGCCAGTAGCCCACAGGAGGGCCAGCCCCAGCATTTT | CASSPQEGQPQHF | NA | TRBJ1-5 | NA | TRBV19
TGTGCCATCAGTGAGTTAATGGGGCATAAGAACACTGAAGCTTTCTTT | CAISELMGHKNTEAFF | NA | TRBJ1-1 | NA | TRBV10-3